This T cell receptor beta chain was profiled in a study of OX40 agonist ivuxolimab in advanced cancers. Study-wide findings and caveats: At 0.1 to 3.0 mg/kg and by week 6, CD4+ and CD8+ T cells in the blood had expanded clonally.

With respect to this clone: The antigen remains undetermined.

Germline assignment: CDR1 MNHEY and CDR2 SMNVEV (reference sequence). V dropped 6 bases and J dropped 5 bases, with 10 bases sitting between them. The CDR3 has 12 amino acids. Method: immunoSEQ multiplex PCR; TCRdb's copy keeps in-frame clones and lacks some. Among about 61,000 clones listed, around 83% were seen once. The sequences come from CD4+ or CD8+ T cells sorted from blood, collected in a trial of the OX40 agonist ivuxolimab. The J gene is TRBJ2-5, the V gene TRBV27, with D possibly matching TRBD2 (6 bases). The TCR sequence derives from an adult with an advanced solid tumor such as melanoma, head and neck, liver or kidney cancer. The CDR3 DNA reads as TGTGCCAGCAGAAGACGGGGGGAGACCCAGTACTTC. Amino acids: CASRRRGETQYF.